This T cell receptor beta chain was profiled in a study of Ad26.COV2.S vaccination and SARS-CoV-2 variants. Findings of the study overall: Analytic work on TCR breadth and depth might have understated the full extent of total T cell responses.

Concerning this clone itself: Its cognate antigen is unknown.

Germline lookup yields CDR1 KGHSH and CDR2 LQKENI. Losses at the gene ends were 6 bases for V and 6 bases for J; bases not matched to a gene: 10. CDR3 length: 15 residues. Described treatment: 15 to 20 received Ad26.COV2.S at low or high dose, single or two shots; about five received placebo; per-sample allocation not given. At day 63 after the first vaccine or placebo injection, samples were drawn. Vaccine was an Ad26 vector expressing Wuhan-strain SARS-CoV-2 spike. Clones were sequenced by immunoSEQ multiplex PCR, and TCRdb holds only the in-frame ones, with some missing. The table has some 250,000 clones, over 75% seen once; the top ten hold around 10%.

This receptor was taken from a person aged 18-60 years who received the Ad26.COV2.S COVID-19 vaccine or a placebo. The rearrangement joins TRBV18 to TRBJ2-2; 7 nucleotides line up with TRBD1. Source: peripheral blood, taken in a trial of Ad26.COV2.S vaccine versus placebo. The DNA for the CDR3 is TGTGCCAGCTCTCTTCAAAGCACAGGGGCCGGGGAGCTGTTTTTT. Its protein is CASSLQSTGAGELFF.